This paragraph covers one T cell receptor (beta chain) sequence. The source of the sample is a study of blood T cell repertoires in COVID-19. On the study more broadly: Both acute and convalescent COVID-19 samples were obtained from the United States, Italy and Spain.

Per the authors' pipeline: Researchers report that nucleated cell counts were estimated from reference gene primer amplification. Here immunoSEQ multiplex PCR was the method, and the copy in TCRdb shows in-frame clones only, minus some. The V and J calls and clone size were taken over from that table, and D and trimming were inferred from the DNA. The table includes tens of thousands of clones, about nine tenths detected once. From germline, CDR1 is SGHRS and CDR2 YFSETQ. J gave up 2 bases and V 6 bases, and 8 bases lay outside the gene matches. This CDR3 is 14 amino acids long. This receptor was obtained from a young man with acute or convalescent COVID-19. Sequencing was carried out using peripheral blood. The V gene is TRBV5-1, the J gene TRBJ2-7; the match to TRBD2 covers 7 bases. The CDR3 region is CASKKREGPYEQYF. For the CDR3, the DNA is TGCGCCAGCAAAAAGAGGGAGGGCCCCTACGAGCAGTACTTC. The variable domain in full, completed from reference TRBV5-1 and TRBJ2-7, reads KAGVTQTPRYLIKTRGQQVTLSCSPISGHRSVSWYQQTPGQGLQFLFEYFSETQRNKGNFPGRFSGRQFSNSRSEMNVSTLELGDSALYLCASKKREGPYEQYFGPGTRLTVT.